The source of this T cell receptor beta chain is a study of T cells in women clearing cervical HPV infection. About the research overall: HLA type could not be excluded as a confounder.

Study-level points and caveats: CIN3+ cases had significantly higher TCR richness than controls; evenness did not differ.

CDR3 length equals 13 residues. CDR1 is KGHSH and CDR2 is LQKENI in the germline V gene. On this clone: What it recognizes is unknown. With the read ending 3 residues before the CDR3 end, the germline J gene is used to fill in that end.

Genomic DNA, averaging approximately 1,300 ng per sample, yielded TCR beta CDR3 via immunoSEQ. The data were produced by immunoSEQ multiplex PCR, yet TCRdb's version contains in-frame clones alone and is incomplete. The sample data list about 39,000 clones. The sample consisted of blood buffy coat. The clonotype originates from a woman aged 18-70 years with a cervical HPV16 infection that either progressed to CIN3+ or cleared (not recorded which). The rearrangement uses TRBV18 and TRBJ1-1; 7 nucleotides agree with TRBD1. CDR3 sequence: CASFSGGGETAFF. CDR3 DNA, as far as it was read: TGTGCCAGCTTCTCAGGGGGAGGAGAGACA.